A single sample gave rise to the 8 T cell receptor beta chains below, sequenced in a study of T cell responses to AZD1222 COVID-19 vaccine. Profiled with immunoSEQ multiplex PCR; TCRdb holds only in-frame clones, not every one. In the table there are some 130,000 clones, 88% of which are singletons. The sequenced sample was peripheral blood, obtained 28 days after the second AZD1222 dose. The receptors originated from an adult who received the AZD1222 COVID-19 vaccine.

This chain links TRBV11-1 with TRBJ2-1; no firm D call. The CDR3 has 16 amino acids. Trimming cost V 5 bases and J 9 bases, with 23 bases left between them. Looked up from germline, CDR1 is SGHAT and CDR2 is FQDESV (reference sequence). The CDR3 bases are TGTGCCAGCAGCCAAACCCCGGGCACCCTATTCGGTGAGCAGTTCTTC. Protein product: CASSQTPGTLFGEQFF. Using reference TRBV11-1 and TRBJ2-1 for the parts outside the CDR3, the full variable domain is EAEVAQSPRYKITEKSQAVAFWCDPISGHATLYWYRQILGQGPELLVQFQDESVVDDSQLPKDRFSAERLKGVDSTLKIQPAELGDSAMYLCASSQTPGTLFGEQFFGPGTRLTVL.

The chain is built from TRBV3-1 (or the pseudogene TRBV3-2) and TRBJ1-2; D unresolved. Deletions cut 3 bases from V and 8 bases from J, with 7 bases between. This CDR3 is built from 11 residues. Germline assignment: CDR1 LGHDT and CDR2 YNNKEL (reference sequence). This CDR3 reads CASSHKRGYTF. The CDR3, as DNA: TGTGCCAGCAGCCATAAGCGAGGCTACACCTTC.

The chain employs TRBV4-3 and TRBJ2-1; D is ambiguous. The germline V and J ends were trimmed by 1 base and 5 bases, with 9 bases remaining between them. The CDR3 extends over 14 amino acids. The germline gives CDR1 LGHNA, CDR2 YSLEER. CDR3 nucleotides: TGCGCCAGCAGCCAAGTCATGGGAAACAATGAGCAGTTCTTC. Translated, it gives CASSQVMGNNEQFF.

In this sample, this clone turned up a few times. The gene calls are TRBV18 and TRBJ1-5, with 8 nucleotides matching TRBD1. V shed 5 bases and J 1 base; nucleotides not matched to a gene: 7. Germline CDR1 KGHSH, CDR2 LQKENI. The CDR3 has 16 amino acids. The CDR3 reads CASSSTGGRSNQPQHF. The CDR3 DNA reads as TGTGCCAGCTCATCTACAGGGGGTCGAAGCAATCAGCCCCAGCATTTT.

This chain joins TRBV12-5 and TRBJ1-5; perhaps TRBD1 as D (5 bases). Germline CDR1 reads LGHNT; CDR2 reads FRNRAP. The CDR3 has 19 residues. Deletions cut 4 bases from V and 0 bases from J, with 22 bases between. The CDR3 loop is CASGWNRDGEIYSNQPQHF. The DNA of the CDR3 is TGTGCTAGTGGTTGGAACCGGGACGGAGAAATTTATAGCAATCAGCCCCAGCATTTT.

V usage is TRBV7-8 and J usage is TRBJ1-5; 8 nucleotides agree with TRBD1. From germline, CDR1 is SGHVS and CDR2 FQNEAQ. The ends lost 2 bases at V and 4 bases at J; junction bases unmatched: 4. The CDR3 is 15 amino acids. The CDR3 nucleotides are TGTGCCAGCAGCTTACGGGACAGGTTTAATCAGCCCCAGCATTTT. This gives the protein CASSLRDRFNQPQHF.

CDR3 sequence: CASSLRDRFYEQYF. The CDR3 bases are TGTGCCAGCAGCCTCCGGGACAGGTTCTACGAGCAGTACTTC. V and J are TRBV13 and TRBJ2-7, with 8 bases matching TRBD1. The germline CDR1 and CDR2 sequences are PRHDT and FYEKMQ (reference sequence). This CDR3 is built from 14 residues. V was pared by 5 bases and J by 3 bases, with 6 bases of the junction left unmatched. Full variable domain (rest looked up from reference TRBV13 and TRBJ2-7): AAGVIQSPRHLIKEKRETATLKCYPIPRHDTVYWYQQGPGQDPQFLISFYEKMQSDKGSIPDRFSAQQFSDYHSELNMSSLELGDSALYFCASSLRDRFYEQYFGPGTRLTVT.

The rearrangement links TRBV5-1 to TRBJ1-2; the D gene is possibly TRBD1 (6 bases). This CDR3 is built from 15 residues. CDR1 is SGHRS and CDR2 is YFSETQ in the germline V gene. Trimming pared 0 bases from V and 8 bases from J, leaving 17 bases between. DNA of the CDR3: TGCGCCAGCAGCTTGGGGGGCCCAGGGGTGACGGGCTACACCTTC. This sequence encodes CASSLGGPGVTGYTF. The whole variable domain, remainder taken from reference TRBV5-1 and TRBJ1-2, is KAGVTQTPRYLIKTRGQQVTLSCSPISGHRSVSWYQQTPGQGLQFLFEYFSETQRNKGNFPGRFSGRQFSNSRSEMNVSTLELGDSALYLCASSLGGPGVTGYTFGSGTRLTVV.